The 9 T cell receptor beta chains presented below share a single source sample, sequenced in a study of T-cell reconstitution after alpha-beta-depleted transplantation in children. Preparing the TCRbeta library involved the use of unique molecular identifiers. TCRdb reanalysed the PCR reads using MiXCR and keeps one entry per CDR3 protein. Of over 100,000 distinct CDR3 sequences listed, under 13% were seen once; the top ten hold around 35%. The sequenced sample was PBMCs, obtained before TCRalphabeta/CD19-depleted stem cell transplant. The source of these receptors is a boy younger than 10 with acute lymphoblastic leukemia, due to receive a stem cell transplant.

The rearrangement joins TRBV12-3 or TRBV12-4 to TRBJ2-1; a weak D match, TRBD1 (6 bases). The CDR3 consists of 13 residues. V shed 11 bases and J shed 3 bases, with 14 bases lying between them. The CDR3 spells CACKTGFYNEQFF. The CDR3 DNA is TGTGCCTGTAAAACAGGGTTCTACAATGAGCAGTTCTTC.

This clonotype appeared a few times. The chain joins TRBV11-2 to TRBJ1-4; TRBD1 is a possible D gene (5 bases). V lost 5 bases and J 5 bases, leaving 15 bases between the germline ends. The CDR3 loop spans 15 amino acids. Germline loops: CDR1 SGHAT, CDR2 FQNNGV. CDR3 residues: CASSRAQGRNEKLFF. CDR3 nucleotides: TGTGCCAGCAGCCGGGCCCAGGGCCGGAATGAAAAACTGTTTTTT.

The sample holds a few counts of this clonotype. The chain links TRBV6-5 to TRBJ2-3; 7 positions match TRBD2. The V and J ends lost 2 bases and 3 bases, in that order; junction bases with no gene match: 2. Germline CDR1 and CDR2: MNHEY and SVGAGI. This CDR3 region has 14 residues. Here the CDR3 DNA reads TGTGCCAGCAGTTACCCGGGAGGAACAGATACGCAGTATTTT. It codes for CASSYPGGTDTQYF.

Many counts were recorded for this clonotype. This rearrangement joins TRBV6-5 to TRBJ2-5; no clear D gene. This CDR3 has 13 residues. Trimming shortened V by 2 bases and J by 5 bases, and 9 bases separated the two germline ends. Germline V gene sequence: CDR1 MNHEY, CDR2 SVGAGI. The CDR3 DNA sequence: TGTGCCAGCAGTTACACCAAGACTGAGACCCAGTACTTC. The encoded protein is CASSYTKTETQYF.

The V and J genes are TRBV27 and TRBJ1-4; TRBD1 matches 11 bases. Germline V gene lookup returns CDR1 MNHEY and CDR2 SMNVEV (reference sequence). The CDR3 loop spans 15 amino acids. V lost 4 bases, J lost 7 bases, and 5 bases stayed unmatched. The chain's CDR3 is CASSSIGTGGEKLFF. The CDR3 bases are TGTGCCAGCAGTTCCATAGGGACAGGGGGTGAAAAACTGTTTTTT. Variable domain in full (rest from reference TRBV27 and TRBJ1-4): EAQVTQNPRYLITVTGKKLTVTCSQNMNHEYMSWYRQDPGLGLRQIYYSMNVEVTDKGDVPEGYKVSRKEKRNFPLILESPSPNQTSLYFCASSSIGTGGEKLFFGSGTQLSVL.

This clonotype has a count of ten or more. The genes are TRBV7-6 and TRBJ2-3, with a possible D match to TRBD1 (6 bases). V was clipped by 0 bases and J by 4 bases, with 17 bases between them. CDR1 is SGHVS, CDR2 FNYEAQ, per germline. The CDR3 is 17 amino acids. The CDR3 spells CASSLALSIQGPDTQYF. CDR3 DNA sequence: TGTGCCAGCAGCTTAGCGCTTTCGATACAGGGCCCAGATACGCAGTATTTT.

The sample holds a few counts of this clonotype. This chain joins TRBV5-1 and TRBJ2-2; D is uncertain. CDR3 length: 13 residues. The V end lost 4 bases, the J end lost 5 bases, and 9 bases lay between the germline ends. CDR1 and CDR2 from the germline V gene are SGHRS and YFSETQ. This CDR3 reads CASSVATTGELFF. The DNA for the CDR3 is TGCGCCAGCAGCGTGGCAACTACCGGGGAGCTGTTTTTT.

This clonotype has a handful of counts. The chain combines TRBV29-1 with TRBJ1-1; no clear D gene. This CDR3 is 10 amino acids long. Germline assignment: CDR1 SQVTM and CDR2 ANQGSEA. V was cut by 4 bases and J by 6 bases, with 6 bases left in between. The DNA of the CDR3 is TGCAGCGTTGTGGAGGCTGAAGCTTTCTTT. Its translation: CSVVEAEAFF.

V gene TRBV5-1 combines with J gene TRBJ2-2, with a weak D call TRBD1 (5 bases). V was shortened by 0 bases and J by 5 bases, with 14 bases between the two germline ends. This CDR3 is 16 amino acids long. Germline CDR1 SGHRS, CDR2 YFSETQ. The DNA of the CDR3 is TGCGCCAGCAGCTTGGGCGGCAGGGCTAGTACCGGGGAGCTGTTTTTT. This sequence encodes CASSLGGRASTGELFF.